Each of the 25 T cell receptor beta chains below was sequenced from the same sample in a study of CD8 T cells in ankylosing spondylitis. One entry per CDR3 protein results from TCRdb running MiXCR on the 5' RACE reads. Of fewer than 250,000 distinct CDR3 sequences detected, around 24% appear once; the ten largest clones hold 6.6%. The sequencing input was blood, either unsorted or a sorted T cell fraction (not recorded which). These receptors all stem from a male donor with ankylosing spondylitis or in good health (not recorded which).

The chain joins TRBV4-3 to TRBJ2-5, with no clear D. This CDR3 comprises 15 residues. With 0 bases removed from V and 5 bases from J, the gap between germline ends came to 13 bases. The V gene's germline CDR1 is LGHNA and CDR2 YSLEER. The CDR3 is CASSQDRLPAETQYF. In nucleotides, the CDR3 is TGCGCCAGCAGCCAAGATAGGCTTCCCGCGGAGACCCAGTACTTC.

This clonotype was seen at least ten times. The CDR3 loop is CAISDERGNEQFF. The CDR3, as DNA: TGTGCCATCAGTGATGAGCGGGGGAATGAGCAGTTCTTC. This chain uses TRBV10-3 with TRBJ2-1, with 8 bases that match TRBD2. The CDR3 consists of 13 residues. Germline CDR1 and CDR2: ENHRY and SYGVKD. J lost 7 bases, V lost 3 bases, and 2 bases had no gene match.

This clonotype was counted at least ten times. The chain couples TRBV21-1 to TRBJ2-5; no check of the table's D call, TRBD1, against the DNA was made. TRBV21-1 is reported as a pseudogene. The CDR3 has 12 residues. The CDR3 reads CASSKPRTGGLF. DNA for the CDR3: TGTGCCAGCAGCAAACCGAGGACAGGGGGGCTCTTC.

This chain links TRBV12-3 or TRBV12-4 with TRBJ1-3; D unresolved. Between the trimmed V and J ends, which lost 1 base and 2 bases, there was a span of 9 bases. This CDR3 contains 15 residues. The CDR3 nucleotides read TGTGCCAGCAGTTTAGGTGTTCCTCCTGGAAACACCATATATTTT. Its protein product is CASSLGVPPGNTIYF.

This clonotype was detected ten times or more. This chain links TRBV28 with TRBJ2-7; possibly TRBD1 for D (6 bases). The length of the CDR3 is 15 residues. Looked up from germline, CDR1 is MDHEN and CDR2 is SYDVKM. Trimming removed 7 bases from V and 3 bases from J, with 19 bases in between. The CDR3 nucleotides read TGTGCCAGCAACACCCCGCCGGACAGTCACTACGAGCAGTACTTC. Translating gives CASNTPPDSHYEQYF.

This clonotype has ten or more counts. The J gene is TRBJ2-3, the V gene TRBV29-1; D gene unclear. Germline CDR1 SQVTM, CDR2 ANQGSEA. V was clipped by 7 bases and J by 3 bases, with 5 bases between them. This CDR3 has 10 amino acids. In nucleotides, the CDR3 is TGCAGCGGTTTTACAGATACGCAGTATTTT. Translated, it gives CSGFTDTQYF.

This clonotype showed up just a few times. The V call is TRBV29-1, the J call TRBJ1-5; D is possibly TRBD1 (5 bases). This CDR3 contains 15 residues. The V end was cut by 7 bases, the J end by 0 bases, with 16 bases between. CDR1 and CDR2 (germline): SQVTM, ANQGSEA. CDR3 residues: CSAALQGDSNQPQHF. DNA for the CDR3: TGCAGCGCCGCCCTGCAGGGTGATAGCAATCAGCCCCAGCATTTT.

As for this clonotype: At one end, the junction sequence differs from germline, possibly due to a read error. The chain combines TRBV3-1 with TRBJ2-3; 16 positions match TRBD2. The CDR3 is 19 amino acids. The germline CDR1 and CDR2 sequences are LGHDT and YNNKEL (reference sequence). CDR3 sequence (DNA): TGTACCAGCAGTTCCTACCCGGGACTAGCGGGAGGGTTCCCAGATACGCAGTATTTT. Protein sequence: CTSSSYPGLAGGFPDTQYF.

This clonotype was observed a handful of times. The chain employs TRBV20-1 and TRBJ2-5, with D uncertain. Trimming stripped 0 bases from V and 5 bases from J, with 7 bases between. The CDR3 runs to 12 residues. Germline V gene data show CDR1 as DFQATT and CDR2 as SNEGSKA (reference sequence). CDR3 in amino acids: CSARELGETQYF. DNA of the CDR3: TGCAGTGCTAGAGAGCTGGGGGAGACCCAGTACTTC.

The chain recombines TRBV6-5 with TRBJ2-7; D not resolved. This CDR3 spans 15 amino acids. Trimming took off 0 bases at V and 0 bases at J, with 9 bases between the two ends. Per germline, CDR1 MNHEY and CDR2 SVGAGI. DNA for the CDR3: TGTGCCAGCAGTTACTCGAGTTTAGGCTCCTACGAGCAGTACTTC. This codes for CASSYSSLGSYEQYF.

This clonotype was seen repeatedly, ten times or more. This chain links TRBV20-1 with TRBJ2-3; D is uncertain. Germline-derived CDR1 and CDR2 are DFQATT and SNEGSKA (reference sequence). The CDR3 contains 13 residues. V was shortened by 3 bases and J by 2 bases, with 9 bases between the two germline ends. In DNA form, the CDR3 reads TGCAGTGCTAGTAGGCTCGCCACAGATACGCAGTATTTT. It codes for CSASRLATDTQYF.

The sample holds many counts of this clonotype. The chain employs TRBV20-1 and TRBJ2-7; D uncertain. V was cut by 3 bases and J by 2 bases, with 20 bases left in between. The CDR3 loop spans 16 amino acids. Per germline, CDR1 DFQATT and CDR2 SNEGSKA (reference sequence). CDR3 sequence: CSASPPLGFKAYEQYF. The CDR3 region has the DNA TGCAGTGCTAGCCCACCGCTGGGATTTAAGGCCTACGAGCAGTACTTC.

This clonotype came up many times. J is TRBJ1-4 and V is TRBV5-1; 8 positions agree with TRBD1. V was pared by 4 bases and J by 7 bases, with 6 bases of the junction left unmatched. The CDR3 runs to 14 residues. The germline V gene has CDR1 SGHRS and CDR2 YFSETQ. The CDR3 DNA reads as TGCGCCAGCAGCCTCGGACAGGGCCTTGAAAAACTGTTTTTT. This gives the protein CASSLGQGLEKLFF.

This rearrangement joins TRBV5-6 to TRBJ2-2; 16 bases match TRBD2. V lost 4 bases, J lost 1 base, and 7 bases stayed unmatched. CDR3 length equals 19 residues. Germline CDR1 reads SGHDT; CDR2 reads YYEEEE. CDR3 region: CASSQTGLAGGRNTGELFF. DNA of the CDR3: TGTGCCAGCAGCCAAACGGGACTAGCGGGAGGGCGGAACACCGGGGAGCTGTTTTTT.

This clonotype was observed a few times. The chain recombines TRBV12-3 or TRBV12-4 with TRBJ2-1, with TRBD1 as a possible D gene (6 bases). The CDR3 is 14 residues long. Trimming took 5 bases from V and 8 from J, leaving 16 bases between them. CDR3 nucleotides: TGTGCCAGCAGTCTCTACAGGACAGCCGATGAGCAGTTCTTC. This sequence encodes CASSLYRTADEQFF.

This sequence joins TRBV6-4 and TRBJ2-1, with 8 positions matching TRBD2. The CDR3 is 16 amino acids. The trim removed 5 bases at V and 4 bases at J, leaving 10 bases unmatched. CDR1 is MRHNA, CDR2 SNTAGT, per germline. The CDR3 sequence is CASSTEPGLGYNEQFF. For the CDR3, the DNA is TGTGCCAGCAGTACCGAACCGGGACTAGGGTACAATGAGCAGTTCTTC.

The chain links TRBV11-2 to TRBJ2-1, with 12 bases aligning to TRBD2. Trimming cost V 0 bases and J 9 bases; bases outside gene matches: 12. This CDR3 contains 18 residues. The germline V gene encodes CDR1 SGHAT and CDR2 FQNNGV. In DNA, the CDR3 is TGTGCCAGCAGCTTAGATTGGCCCCTAGGACTAGCGGGATCTGAGCAGTTCTTC. Residues: CASSLDWPLGLAGSEQFF.

This clonotype was observed many times. V and J are TRBV12-3 or TRBV12-4 and TRBJ1-1; TRBD1 might be the D (5 bases). This CDR3 region has 13 residues. Trimming left V 6 bases short and J 2 bases short, with 10 bases between. The CDR3 bases are TGTGCCAGCAGCATGGACATCAACACTGAAGCTTTCTTT. Its translation is CASSMDINTEAFF.

V usage is TRBV5-1 and J usage is TRBJ2-5, with D perhaps matching TRBD1 or TRBD2 (5 bases each). This CDR3 is built from 13 residues. Germline loops: CDR1 SGHRS, CDR2 YFSETQ. The ends were cut back, 5 bases at V and 4 bases at J, with 12 bases in the middle. The CDR3 sequence is CASSLGVVETQYF. CDR3 DNA: TGCGCCAGCAGTCTGGGGGTCGTAGAGACCCAGTACTTC.

Ten or more counts support this clonotype. V is TRBV10-2 and J is TRBJ2-2, with 7 bases fitting TRBD1. The CDR3 spans 14 residues. V dropped 5 bases and J dropped 4; count of bases not matched to a gene: 4. Germline V gives CDR1 WSHSY, CDR2 SAAADI. CDR3 DNA sequence: TGCGCCAGCAGTATGACAGGGCCCACCGGGGAGCTGTTTTTT. Its protein is CASSMTGPTGELFF.

This clonotype has a handful of counts. This chain connects TRBV5-5 to TRBJ2-3, with no clear D. V lost 1 base and J 5 bases, leaving 17 bases between the germline ends. The germline CDR1 and CDR2 sequences are SGHKS and YYEKEE (reference sequence). The CDR3 is 16 amino acids. The CDR3 protein is CASSLNLYSRVDTQYF. The CDR3 coding sequence is TGTGCCAGCAGCTTGAACCTCTACAGTCGGGTAGATACGCAGTATTTT.

This clonotype has ten or more counts. The chain links TRBV24-1 to TRBJ2-2; D perhaps matches TRBD1 (5 bases). CDR3 length equals 16 residues. V lost 3 bases and J lost 2, with 12 bases in between. Germline lookup yields CDR1 KGHDR and CDR2 SFDVKD. The CDR3 spells CATSDRTIPNTGELFF. The CDR3 nucleotides are TGTGCCACCAGTGATCGGACAATCCCCAACACCGGGGAGCTGTTTTTT.

This chain links TRBV4-2 with TRBJ2-5, with 8 bases identical to TRBD2. Germline V gene lookup returns CDR1 LGHNA and CDR2 YNFKEQ. Trimming cost V 0 bases and J 2 bases; bases outside gene matches: 14. The CDR3 runs to 19 residues. The CDR3 region is CASSQDGGGVAGFQETQYF. The CDR3, as DNA: TGTGCCAGCAGCCAAGACGGAGGAGGCGTAGCGGGATTTCAAGAGACCCAGTACTTC.

As regards this clonotype: This may come from a read error, since a much larger clone is one base off. The CDR3 coding sequence is TGTGCCAGCAGTTTAAGGGGGGGCTACACCTTC. This translates into CASSLRGGYTF. The chain couples TRBV12-3 or TRBV12-4 to TRBJ1-2, with a possible D match to TRBD1 (6 bases). V gave up 2 bases and J gave up 8 bases, with 6 bases separating them. The CDR3 spans 11 residues.

The sample holds many counts of this clonotype. The chain combines TRBV29-1 with TRBJ2-1; TRBD2 matches at 14 bases. CDR3 length equals 14 residues. Germline values: CDR1 SQVTM, CDR2 ANQGSEA. V trimming: 5 bases; J trimming: 13 bases; junction bases outside the gene matches: 10. The CDR3, as DNA: TGCAGCGTTTCAGGGACTAGCGGGAGAGTCGGTCAGTTCTTC. Amino acid sequence: CSVSGTSGRVGQFF.